This T cell receptor beta chain was identified during a study of cytomegalovirus exposure and HLA in healthy donors (dated by TCRdb to between 2016 and 2019). As for the study more broadly: An earlier analysis of approximately 590 of the donors reported 250 to 300 Gb of sequence data and some 120 million unique TCR beta sequences from about 180 million T cells. An early release that covered fewer than 800 HLA-typed donors contained about 300 gigabases of sequencing data and some 87 million unique TCR sequences. The genetic ancestry cluster associated with self-reported Caucasian donors included around 76% of the 398 genotyped donors. The aim of the study was to test whether cataloging public T cell receptors could identify signatures of past pathogen exposure. The T cell repertoires of around 670 subjects were profiled by immunosequencing and related to cytomegalovirus serostatus. Besides the first cohort of 666 subjects, a separate validation cohort made up of 120 different subjects was used. To predict cytomegalovirus infection status, the study brought together high-throughput TCR immunosequencing, statistical association of individual TCRs with disease status, and machine learning. A later analysis re-examined previously published TCR beta repertoires from more than 550 donors and added high-resolution HLA genotyping to investigate patterns of TCR occurrence. Rather than using new phenotypic data, the later analysis identified candidate immune exposures from TCR beta sequences and from how often those sequences occurred across donors. To decide whether each TCR beta V gene segment behaved as functional or pseudogenic, an earlier analysis of approximately 620 of the donors relied on high-throughput TCR beta sequencing. Donor age, sex, ethnicity and CMV serostatus were compiled together with the repertoire data. A later genetic analysis took genome-wide SNP genotypes for about three fifths of the roughly 670 donors and used that subset as a discovery cohort. Every repertoire in the discovery cohort had been generated on one and the same sequencing platform. HLA typing covered class I and class II loci at four-digit resolution. Typing coverage varied by locus: about 620-630 donors for A, B, C, DRB1 and DQB1; some 520 for DQA1; more than 600 for DPA1; under 490 for DPB1. Several DR-DQ haplotypes were handled as single units for association and clustering because linkage in the cohort was strong. Among several hundred genotyped donors of the cohort, an average of roughly 230,000 unique TCR beta nucleotide sequences was sequenced per donor, of which about 20% were non-productive.

Study-level results and caveats: The sequencing pipeline was judged likely to have produced a cluster of highly shared sequence variants as a technical artifact. According to a later analysis, TCR association rates differed among HLA loci, with DRB1 alleles showing the most associated TCRs and HLA-C alleles showing the fewest. In the study, about 150 TCR beta chains were listed as associated with cytomegalovirus. Compared with the roughly 710-donor mean, donors in an Asian-associated ancestry cluster had fewer N-insertions in productive TCRs, according to a later genetic analysis. According to a later analysis, most CMV-associated TCR beta chains appeared to be HLA-restricted, and the HLA associations seemed to be driven largely by CMV exposure. In a later analysis, HLA-associated TCR beta chains were found to be more clonally expanded and to have lower generation probabilities than equally common non-associated chains. Some IMGT-functional V segments, including TRBV6-2 and TRBV6-3, could not be distinguished by the 87-base-pair reads and were therefore excluded. Presence/absence analyses assumed roughly uniform sequencing depth across donors, an assumption that may not hold. Linkage disequilibrium might explain the correlated functional status among segregating V segments, but an unknown experimental factor could not be excluded. In vitro tests confirmed that three of the cytomegalovirus-associated TCR beta chains recognize cytomegalovirus antigens. The cohort was sequenced for TCR beta chains only, and without alpha or paired-chain data the features that could be detected were limited. Because HLA typing was unavailable for some donors at each locus, only the typed subset was used in association tests. When HLA alleles, especially DR and DQ, strongly co-occurred, TCR associations were difficult to assign to individual alleles. In an earlier analysis of around 600 of the donors, most TCR beta V segments were observed in productive rearrangements about 87% or about 30% of the time, broadly matching IMGT annotations. While some public TCRs were present in many individuals, most TCR sequences turned up only very rarely across donors. Cytomegalovirus status was reported to be diagnosed by the classifier with high specificity and sensitivity in both the original and validation cohorts. Because counts were too low, about 18 rarely observed V segments, including chromosome 9 orphons, were excluded from the earlier analysis of some 590 of the donors. At a false discovery rate of 0.05, a later analysis linked under 20,000 TCR beta sequences to specific HLA alleles. Several of the top co-occurrence clusters appeared to be linked to parvovirus B19, influenza, CMV and Epstein-Barr virus, according to a later analysis. A further reported finding was that TCR beta sequences accurately predicted the HLA-A and HLA-B alleles for most subjects in the first cohort. An association between a missense DCLRE1C variant and V-gene and J-gene trimming of TCR beta chains was found in a later genetic analysis and replicated in an independent cohort. The authors suggested that the approach could potentially be generalized to other disease states and immunological phenotypes. For the cohort, immune exposure information was limited to CMV serostatus.

Concerning this clone itself: The target of this receptor is not known. Within one base of it there is no much larger clone, and no base qualities were kept.

Library generation was performed with the immunoSEQ multiplex PCR assay. The multiplex PCR relied on a mix of 60 forward primers for TCR Vbeta segments and 13 reverse primers for TCR Jbeta segments. Amplification of the CDR3 region of rearranged TCR beta genes was performed with a multiplex PCR assay on genomic DNA. The amplified TCR beta libraries were sequenced on the Illumina HiSeq System as 87-base-pair reads. For the original study's pipeline: In a later analysis, about 80 million unique TCR beta chains were counted across the 500 to 850 repertoires, and roughly 11 million of these chains were shared by at least two donors. Raw reads were error-corrected and collapsed into unique sequences by a nearest-neighbor algorithm in which closely related sequences were merged to remove PCR and sequencing errors. To assign V, D and J gene segments, CDR3 sequences were aligned to IMGT reference sequences. Each retained sequence needed at least a six-nucleotide match to both a V gene segment and a J gene segment. Rearrangements were classified as productive when the CDR3 lacked stop codons and remained in frame with V and J, and all other rearrangements were classified as non-productive. Following IMGT convention, CDR3 was defined as the stretch from the second conserved V-encoded cysteine to the conserved J-encoded phenylalanine. The earlier analysis of about 590 of the donors excluded sequences that lacked an unambiguous match to a single V gene segment. An earlier analysis of several hundred of the donors called V segments functional above 56.7% productive rearrangements and segregating when the between-donor standard deviation exceeded 5%. A statistical classification framework was built for diagnosing cytomegalovirus status from the catalog of TCR beta chain sequences. V and J gene assignment, in a later analysis, came from comparing TCR nucleotide sequences with IMGT/GENE-DB human TR gene sequences. Using the TCRdist pipeline, a later analysis assigned CDR3 sequences along with most-parsimonious VDJ recombination scenarios. In a later analysis, every TCR beta chain was defined by the combination of its CDR3 amino acid sequence and its V-gene family, and reads without a unique V-gene family were dropped. To address suspected cross-contamination and a sequencing artifact, a later analysis removed 592 highly shared, low-generation-probability nucleotide sequences. A later analysis calculated a clonal expansion index for each public chain from normalized within-repertoire ranks of inferred template counts. A later analysis computed generation probabilities with a VDJ recombination model fitted to out-of-frame rearrangements, and checked the results against IGoR. In a later analysis, hypergeometric tests were used to score TCR-TCR, TCR-HLA and TCR-CMV co-occurrence, with a repertoire-size bias correction applied to TCR pairs. In a later analysis, false discovery rates were estimated by permuting HLA or CMV assignments 20 times. In a later analysis, co-occurring TCRs were grouped using DBSCAN, with TCRdist sequence similarity added in when clustering inside HLA-allele-positive subsets. For co-occurrence clustering, repertoires with fewer than 30,000 or more than 120,000 public chains were excluded, along with roughly 5 repertoires with anomalous nucleotide sharing. In its TCRdb copy, this immuneACCESS table keeps in-frame sequences only and misses some clones. Where compared with another copy, unresolved V genes explain less than half of these, and the others have no known cause. That table gives V, J and clone size, and the DNA gave D and trimming. The sample table records 45,000 to 70,000 clones; roughly 82% of these occur just once. Of the sample, more than 1.5% is held by the ten largest clones.

Relative to germline, V is missing 5 bases and J is missing 7 bases, with 12 bases of the junction outside any gene match. CDR1 and CDR2 (LNHDA, SQIVND) derive from the germline V gene (reference sequence). The CDR3 has 16 amino acids, counting the end cysteine and phenylalanine. Only CDR3 DNA is held: 48 bases, read in frame from base 1. The cohort was made up of approximately 670 healthy bone marrow donors. At the time of sampling, all cohort members were nominally healthy, though unrecorded immune exposures were likely present. The donor was CMV seronegative and was included in the group of several hundred seronegative cohort members. A peripheral blood sample was provided by each donor, and peripheral blood mononuclear cells were used for TCR beta sequencing. The Qiagen DNeasy Blood Extraction Kit was used to extract genomic DNA from the blood cell samples.

The origin of this receptor is a young man in good health and CMV-seronegative. The V and J segments used are TRBV19 and TRBJ2-5; a stretch of 11 junction bases matches TRBD2. Sequencing used PBMCs. The CDR3 protein: CASSFLSGRAPLTQYF. The nucleotide sequence is TGTGCCAGTAGTTTCCTTAGCGGGAGGGCCCCCCTGACCCAGTACTTC.